Described below is a single TCR beta chain sequence and its context. TCRdb reprocessed the RT-PCR reads via MiXCR and lists one record per CDR3 protein. The sample consists of hundreds of thousands of distinct CDR3 sequences, 13% to 15% of them appearing once. The CDR3 contains 15 residues. In germline, CDR1 is DFQATT, CDR2 SNEGSKA (reference sequence). Trimming took off 4 bases at V and 0 bases at J, with 14 bases between the two ends. Input material: memory CD4+ T cells from blood. This clonotype originated in a female donor in good health, serving as a healthy control. The chain carries TRBV20-1 and TRBJ2-3, with D perhaps being TRBD1 or TRBD2 (5 bases each). DNA for the CDR3: TGCAGTGCTACGAGACCGGGACCCAGCACAGATACGCAGTATTTT. Translated: CSATRPGPSTDTQYF.